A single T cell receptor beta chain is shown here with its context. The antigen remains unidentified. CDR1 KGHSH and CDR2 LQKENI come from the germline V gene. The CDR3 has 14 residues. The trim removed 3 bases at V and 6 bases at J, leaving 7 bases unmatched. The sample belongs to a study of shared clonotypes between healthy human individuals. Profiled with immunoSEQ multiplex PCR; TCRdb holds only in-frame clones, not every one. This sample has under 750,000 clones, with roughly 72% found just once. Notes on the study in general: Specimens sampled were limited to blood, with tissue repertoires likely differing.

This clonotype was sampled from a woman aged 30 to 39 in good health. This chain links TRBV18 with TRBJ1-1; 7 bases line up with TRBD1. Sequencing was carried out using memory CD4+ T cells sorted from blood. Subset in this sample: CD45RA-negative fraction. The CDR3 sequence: CASSPRDSGAEAFF. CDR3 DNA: TGTGCCAGCTCACCCCGGGACAGCGGGGCTGAAGCTTTCTTT.